The T cell receptor beta chain described here comes from a study of blood T cell repertoires in COVID-19. Study-level background: Acute-phase and convalescent COVID-19 samples originated in the United States, Italy and Spain.

Authors' methods: Reference gene primer amplification gave estimated nucleated cell counts. Sequencing used immunoSEQ multiplex PCR; TCRdb keeps in-frame clones, though not all of them. V, J and clone size are those of that table, while D and trimming were read from the DNA. Found here are 210,000 or so clones, 86% of them singletons; the top ten hold about 2.2%. Germline lookup yields CDR1 MDHEN and CDR2 SYDVKM. The CDR3 consists of 14 residues. Trimming took off 3 bases at V and 8 bases at J, with 14 bases between the two ends. The V and J genes are TRBV28 and TRBJ2-1; D might be TRBD1 (5 bases). This sequence originates from a woman between 50 and 59 years old with acute or convalescent COVID-19. The sample consisted of peripheral blood. CDR3 nucleotides: TGTGCCAGCAGTTTGGTCGACAGTTTGTATGAGCAGTTCTTC. Translation: CASSLVDSLYEQFF.